This entry features one T cell receptor (beta chain) sequence. These data come from a study of blood T cell repertoires in COVID-19. The age range of participants was about 18 to 100 years, with residence in about 25 US areas. The CDR3 totals 13 residues. Germline V gene lookup returns CDR1 LNHDA and CDR2 SQIVND (reference sequence). Trimming removed 8 bases from V and 3 bases from J, with 11 bases in between. Authors' analysis steps: By means of reference gene primer amplification, nucleated cell counts were estimated. The assay was immunoSEQ multiplex PCR, and TCRdb's table has in-frame clones only and misses some. V and J calls and clone size are copied from that table; D and trimming were computed from the DNA. The sample has about 150,000 clones; approximately 88% are singletons.

The rearrangement links TRBV19 to TRBJ1-5, with D perhaps TRBD1 (5 bases). This clonotype was sampled from a man in his 70s who had been exposed to COVID-19. Sequencing was carried out using PBMCs or T cells enriched from blood (not recorded which). The CDR3: CASGRADNQPQHF. CDR3 DNA: TGTGCCAGTGGCAGGGCTGACAATCAGCCCCAGCATTTT.